The TCR beta chain described here comes from a study of OX40 agonist ivuxolimab in advanced cancers. Study-wide background: Clinicians treated patients with ivuxolimab, an agonistic anti-OX40 (CD134) antibody.

Germline values: CDR1 MDHEN, CDR2 SYDVKM. V lost 6 bases and J lost 5; bases outside the gene matches: 8. This CDR3 is built from 14 residues. TCRdb keeps only in-frame clones here, not all; method: immunoSEQ multiplex PCR. The profile covers 50,000 to 75,000 clones, with about 90% appearing a single time and about 4.8% taken by the ten largest. Patients were excluded for autoimmune disease history or systemic immunosuppression. Sequenced here: CD4+ or CD8+ T cells sorted from blood, sampled in a trial of the OX40 agonist ivuxolimab. This TCR was recovered from an adult with an advanced solid tumor such as melanoma, head and neck, liver or kidney cancer. The chain carries TRBV28 and TRBJ2-5, with TRBD2 matching 8 bases. DNA for the CDR3: TGTGCCAGCAGCTCCGGGACTAGGGGGGAGACCCAGTACTTC. Translation: CASSSGTRGETQYF.